One and the same sample provided the 19 T cell receptor beta chains below, sequenced in a study of cytomegalovirus exposure and HLA in healthy donors (dated by TCRdb to about 2017). The method was the immunoSEQ multiplex PCR assay. A mixture of 60 forward primers for TCR Vbeta segments and 13 reverse primers for TCR Jbeta segments was used in the multiplex PCR. TCRdb took over this immuneACCESS table, retaining in-frame rearrangements with V and J assigned. Such tables are incomplete; in checked studies, under half of the missing clones stem from an unresolved V gene, and the remainder is unexplained. For this sample there are 95,000 to 150,000 clones; around two thirds appear just once. The top ten clonotypes cover less than 9% of the sample. What was sequenced was PBMCs. These receptor sequences come from a woman in her 40s in good health and CMV-seropositive.

V gene TRBV7-6 combines with J gene TRBJ1-1; TRBD1 agrees at 7 bases. The CDR3 covers 15 residues. Looked up from germline, CDR1 is SGHVS and CDR2 is FNYEAQ. Trimming took 0 bases from V and 11 from J; bases not matched to a gene: 12. CDR3 in amino acids: CASSLAPGRGLSAFF. As DNA, the CDR3 is TGTGCCAGCAGCTTAGCGCCAGGTAGGGGGCTTTCGGCTTTCTTT.

As to this clone: Germline and junction disagree at one end, which may indicate a read error. This rearrangement joins TRBV7-7 to TRBJ2-2; D might be TRBD1 (5 bases). The CDR3 loop spans 14 amino acids. Per germline, CDR1 SSHAT and CDR2 FNYEAQ (reference sequence). The CDR3 loop reads CASSLERGTGELFF. The CDR3 bases are TGTGCTAGCAGCTTAGAAAGGGGAACCGGGGAGCTGTTTTTT.

The chain recombines TRBV30 with TRBJ1-6; TRBD1 agrees at 8 bases. The V segment lost 0 bases and the J segment 9 bases; nucleotides outside the gene matches: 10. CDR1 is GTSNPN and CDR2 is SVGIG in the germline V gene (reference sequence). This CDR3 comprises 16 residues. The CDR3 DNA reads TGTGCCTGGAGTGTACTGTGGACAGGGAAGAGTTCACCCCTCCACTTT. It specifies CAWSVLWTGKSSPLHF.

The chain couples TRBV13 to TRBJ2-2, with D possibly matching TRBD1 (5 bases). V dropped 5 bases and J dropped 4 bases, with 14 bases sitting between them. Germline CDR1 is PRHDT and CDR2 is FYEKMQ (reference sequence). The CDR3 extends over 15 amino acids. The CDR3 loop is CASSTQTEGTGELFF. The DNA for the CDR3 is TGTGCCAGCAGCACCCAGACAGAAGGCACCGGGGAGCTGTTTTTT.

This clone came up a few times. The gene calls are TRBV6-4 and TRBJ1-6; possibly TRBD1 for D (6 bases). Per germline, CDR1 MRHNA and CDR2 SNTAGT. The ends were cut back, 5 bases at V and 9 bases at J, with 11 bases in the middle. This CDR3 region has 13 residues. Written as DNA, the CDR3 is TGTGCCAGCAGTCAAACAGGGACTTCACCCCTCCACTTT. The encoded protein is CASSQTGTSPLHF.

The chain joins TRBV30 to TRBJ2-7; 9 bases align to TRBD1. V lost 3 bases, J lost 6 bases, and 6 bases stayed unmatched. Germline CDR1 is GTSNPN and CDR2 is SVGIG (reference sequence). This CDR3 comprises 13 residues. CDR3 in DNA: TGTGCCTGGAGGGGACAGGGAGGGTCCGAGCAGTACTTC. This gives the protein CAWRGQGGSEQYF.

There are a few counts of this clone. The J gene is TRBJ1-1, the V gene TRBV28, with unresolved D. The V and J ends lost 6 bases and 1 base respectively, with 9 bases between them. CDR1 and CDR2 from the germline V gene are MDHEN and SYDVKM. The CDR3 consists of 13 residues. The CDR3 sequence: CASRTGGNTEAFF. The CDR3, as DNA: TGTGCCAGCAGGACTGGAGGGAACACTGAAGCTTTCTTT.

The chain uses TRBV2 and TRBJ2-1, with D unclear. V lost 3 bases and J 6 bases, leaving 6 bases between the germline ends. The CDR3 totals 12 residues. The germline CDR1 and CDR2 sequences are SNHLY and FYNNEI. The chain's CDR3 is CASSDRSNEQFF. The DNA for the CDR3 is TGTGCCAGCAGTGATAGGAGCAATGAGCAGTTCTTC. The entire variable domain, with the rest obtained from reference TRBV2 and TRBJ2-1, is as follows: EPEVTQTPSHQVTQMGQEVILRCVPISNHLYFYWYRQILGQKVEFLVSFYNNEISEKSEIFDDQFSVERPDGSNFTLKIRSTKLEDSAMYFCASSDRSNEQFFGPGTRLTVL.

This chain uses TRBV9 with TRBJ1-1; TRBD1 aligns across 9 bases. V lost 3 bases, J lost 3 bases, and 6 bases stayed unmatched. Germline V gene sequence: CDR1 SGDLS, CDR2 YYNGEE. The CDR3 spans 15 residues. CDR3 loop: CASSAPQGAYTEAFF. CDR3 DNA sequence: TGTGCCAGCAGCGCCCCACAGGGGGCCTACACTGAAGCTTTCTTT.

Notes on this clone: This sample also contains other DNA sequences that code for the same CDR3. The chain is built from TRBV5-5 and TRBJ1-1, with TRBD1 as a possible D gene (5 bases). The CDR3 consists of 13 residues. Germline-derived CDR1 and CDR2 are SGHKS and YYEKEE (reference sequence). V was shortened by 2 bases and J by 1 base, with 6 bases between the two germline ends. CDR3 residues: CASSLTGNTEAFF. CDR3 nucleotides: TGTGCCAGCAGCTTAACAGGGAACACTGAAGCTTTCTTT.

This clone was seen once. CDR3 sequence reads: CSVAAGTSANNEQFF. In nucleotides, the CDR3 is TGCAGCGTTGCTGCCGGGACTAGCGCTAACAATGAGCAGTTCTTC. This chain uses TRBV29-1 with TRBJ2-1; 10 bases agree with TRBD2. This CDR3 region has 15 residues. The germline gives CDR1 SQVTM, CDR2 ANQGSEA. The J segment lost 5 bases and the V segment lost 4 bases, leaving 8 bases of the junction unmatched.

Comment on this clone: The sample carries other DNA sequences with the same CDR3. The chain employs TRBV7-9 and TRBJ2-5; D is unclear. This CDR3 region has 12 residues. V lost 1 base, J lost 4 bases, and 4 bases lay in between. Looked up from germline, CDR1 is SEHNR and CDR2 is FQNEAQ (reference sequence). The CDR3 spells CASSLGRETQYF. CDR3 DNA sequence: TGTGCCAGCAGCTTAGGGAGAGAGACCCAGTACTTC.

Details on this clone: The same CDR3 also results from other DNA sequences found in this sample. The V gene is TRBV7-3, the J gene TRBJ2-1; D may be TRBD2 (5 bases). The ends were cut back, 5 bases at V and 7 bases at J, with 12 bases in the middle. The CDR3 has 13 amino acids. The V gene's germline CDR1 is SGHTA and CDR2 FQGTGA. CDR3 amino acids: CASSLGERNEQFF. The CDR3 DNA follows: TGTGCCAGCAGCCTAGGTGAGCGGAATGAGCAGTTCTTC.

This clone was detected once. This chain joins TRBV6-1 and TRBJ1-4; 9 bases match TRBD1. V lost 4 bases to trimming and J lost 11 bases; unmatched junction nucleotides: 8. CDR3 length: 14 residues. Germline CDR1 is MNHNS and CDR2 is SASEGT. The CDR3 nucleotides read TGTGCCAGCAGTGGGGACAGGGATAGGAGGAAACTGTTTTTT. Translating it yields CASSGDRDRRKLFF.

The chain employs TRBV10-3 and TRBJ2-5; TRBD1 might be the D (5 bases). Trimming removed 0 bases from V and 2 bases from J, with 7 bases in between. Per germline, CDR1 ENHRY and CDR2 SYGVKD. The CDR3 loop spans 14 amino acids. CDR3 loop: CAISESDSQETQYF. CDR3 in DNA: TGTGCCATCAGTGAGTCCGACAGTCAAGAGACCCAGTACTTC.

This chain connects TRBV5-1 to TRBJ2-2, with D tentatively TRBD2 (6 bases). The CDR3 is 15 amino acids. CDR1 SGHRS and CDR2 YFSETQ come from the germline V gene. Trimming removed 4 bases from V and 5 bases from J, with 15 bases in between. In nucleotides, the CDR3 is TGCGCCAGCAGCCGGATTGGACGGGGGACCGGGGAGCTGTTTTTT. Protein product: CASSRIGRGTGELFF.

CDR3 in DNA: TGTGCCAGCAGTGAAGTATCCGGGGGGCGATGGTATGGCTACACCTTC. This translates into CASSEVSGGRWYGYTF. V gene TRBV2 combines with J gene TRBJ1-2; D is perhaps TRBD1 (6 bases). Germline CDR1 SNHLY, CDR2 FYNNEI. V lost 1 base and J lost 5, with 17 bases in between. CDR3 size: 16 residues.

Comment on this clone: An end of the junction differs from the germline gene, which may be a read error. The J gene is TRBJ1-4, the V gene TRBV7-7; possible D gene TRBD1, 5 bases. The germline gives CDR1 SSHAT, CDR2 FNYEAQ (reference sequence). The CDR3 is made up of 13 amino acids. The CDR3 sequence: CASSSAGKEKLFF. The CDR3 DNA reads TGTGCTAGCAGCTCGGCAGGGAAGGAAAAACTGTTTTTT.

In its sample, this clone was seen many times. The V and J genes are TRBV6-1 and TRBJ2-7, with TRBD2 as a possible D gene (5 bases). CDR1 MNHNS and CDR2 SASEGT come from the germline V gene. This CDR3 spans 13 amino acids. V lost 10 bases and J 1 base, leaving 14 bases between the germline ends. The CDR3 protein is CATFGSESYEQYF. CDR3 nucleotide sequence: TGTGCCACCTTCGGTAGCGAGTCCTACGAGCAGTACTTC.